This record concerns one T cell receptor (beta chain) sequence. Its antigen is currently unknown. This sample is part of a study of T cells in Graves' hyperthyroidism and ophthalmopathy. Study outcomes and limitations: Most expanded thyroid clonotypes above 0.001 recurred in blood.

The source material, RNA transcripts, was used to amplify TCR beta CDR3 regions. The TCR CDR3 was amplified in a first-round RT-PCR using the HTBI primer set. One entry per CDR3 protein results from TCRdb running MiXCR on the multiplex PCR reads. The sample includes roughly 510,000 distinct CDR3 sequences, over 35% of them seen just once. This CDR3 contains 14 residues. Between the trimmed V and J ends, which lost 3 bases and 0 bases, there was a span of 6 bases. CDR1 is WNHNN, CDR2 SYGVQD, per germline (reference sequence). The sequence was collected from an adult woman with Graves' disease, either hyperthyroidism or ophthalmopathy (not recorded which). This sequence joins TRBV10-1 and TRBJ1-3; no reliable D call. The specimen sequenced was peripheral blood or thyroid tissue (not recorded which). The CDR3 DNA is TGCGCCAGCAGTGAAACCTTCTCTGGAAACACCATATATTTT. As protein: CASSETFSGNTIYF.